This T cell receptor (beta chain) appears in the sequencing data of a study of cytotoxic CD8 clonotypes in ibrutinib-treated CLL (dated by TCRdb to the early 2020s). About the full investigation: The cohort had about a dozen relapsed/refractory and 15 treatment-naive patients; roughly 18 were IGHV unmutated. Responses were partial in some 24 patients and complete in 2; after median 68 months follow-up, some 14 stayed in remission and 12 progressed. Response samples were taken after a median of 12 months on treatment, ranging from about 6 to 40 months. An average of around 260,000 productive templates and roughly 94,000 productive rearrangements was obtained per sample. Longitudinal samples were obtainable from 26 of the 86 participants in the trial. Cryopreserved peripheral blood mononuclear cells were obtained before treatment, at response, and at either sustained remission or disease progression. Every sample from remission and from progressive disease was obtained while the patients were still on ibrutinib. Broader findings and caveats from the paper: An increase in clonality was observed at ibrutinib response, with clonality remaining stable during sustained remission and falling back toward baseline at progression. Baseline clonality exceeded that of age-matched healthy donors and correlated strongly with circulating CD8+ T-cell counts. Sampling times were not matched between patients in sustained remission and patients whose disease was progressing, and lymph node repertoires were not examined. Public clonotypes were found to be uncommon and were observed to contract or remain stable during treatment; the increase in clonality was shown to reflect expansion of private clonotypes at ibrutinib response.

Comment on this clone: Its antigen is not yet known. Per-base quality was not reported, and no clone a single base away is much larger than it.

On a MiSeq, deep resolution sequencing aimed for a depth between 1 in 1 million and 1 in 200,000 T cells, with each clonotype covered around 10x on average. The immunoSEQ hsTCRB Kit was used to generate the TCR beta libraries. Per the original workflow: The data were analyzed with ImmunoSEQ Analyzer and ImmunoSEQ Data Assistant, and V, D and J gene assignments followed IMGT definitions. Clonality, with values ranging from 0 to 1, was calculated as one minus the normalized Shannon entropy of productive rearrangement frequencies. Only overrepresented clonotypes making up at least 0.05% of each patient's repertoire were included in the public clonotype analysis. Thirteen age-matched healthy donor repertoires from immuneACCESS were used as controls for clonality. TCRdb re-hosts the immuneACCESS table, in-frame sequences only. Its copies lack some clones; in the studies checked, an unresolved V gene accounts for under half of them, and the cause for the rest is not known. The V and J calls and clone size come from that table; D and trimming were worked out from the DNA. The sample table records more than 200,000 clones; more than 65% of these occur just once. The top ten clonotypes cover more than 4.5% of the sample.

CDR1 and CDR2, per the germline V gene (reference sequence), are GTSNPN and SVGIG. V and J are trimmed by 2 bases and 7 bases, and the gene matches miss 13 bases of the junction. There are 16 amino acids in the CDR3, from cysteine to phenylalanine inclusive. This entry keeps only the CDR3 DNA: 48 bases, framed from base 1. The sample's time point label, in plain terms: approximately eleven months on ibrutinib. For TCR beta library preparation, about 1.8 micrograms of genomic DNA were isolated from cryopreserved PBMCs. Longitudinal blood samples from CLL patients receiving ibrutinib monotherapy were subjected to high-throughput TCR beta sequencing. The patients took part in an open-label, single-center phase 2 trial of ibrutinib monotherapy.

The receptor was derived from a human donor with chronic lymphocytic leukemia. The sequenced sample was PBMCs, obtained after 12 months of ibrutinib treatment. The rearranged segments are TRBV30 and TRBJ1-4; 7 of the junction bases match TRBD1. Here the CDR3 is given as CAWSPKGALAGEKLFF. The nucleotide sequence is given as TGTGCCTGGAGTCCGAAGGGGGCGCTAGCGGGTGAAAAACTGTTTTTT.